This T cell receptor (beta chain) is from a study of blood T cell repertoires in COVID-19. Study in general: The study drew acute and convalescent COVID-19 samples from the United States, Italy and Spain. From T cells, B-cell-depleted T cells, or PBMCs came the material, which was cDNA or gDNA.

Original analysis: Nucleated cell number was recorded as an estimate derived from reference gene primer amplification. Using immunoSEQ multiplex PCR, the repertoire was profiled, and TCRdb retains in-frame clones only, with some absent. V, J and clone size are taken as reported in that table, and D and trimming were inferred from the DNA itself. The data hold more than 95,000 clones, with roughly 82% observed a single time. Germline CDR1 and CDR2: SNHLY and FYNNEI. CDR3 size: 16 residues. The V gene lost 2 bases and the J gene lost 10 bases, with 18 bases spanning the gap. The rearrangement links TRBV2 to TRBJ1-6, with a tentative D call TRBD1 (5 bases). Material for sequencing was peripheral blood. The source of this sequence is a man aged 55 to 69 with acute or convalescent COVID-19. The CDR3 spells CASSENYGGLGSPLHF. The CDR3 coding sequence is TGTGCCAGCAGTGAAAATTATGGGGGGTTGGGGTCACCCCTCCACTTT.